This TCR beta chain appears in the sequencing data of a study of cytomegalovirus exposure and HLA in healthy donors. Whole-study findings and limits: Investigators reported over 150 TCR beta chains as tied to cytomegalovirus. Using the classifier, cytomegalovirus status was reportedly diagnosed with high specificity and sensitivity.

The germline CDR1 and CDR2 sequences are SGHAT and FQNNGV. V gave up 4 bases and J gave up 0 bases, with 14 bases separating them. This CDR3 is built from 16 residues. Clones were read by immunoSEQ multiplex PCR, and TCRdb kept only the in-frame ones, dropping some. The table includes about 140,000 clones, roughly nine tenths detected once. As to this clone: Antigen: not known.

The chain recombines TRBV11-2 with TRBJ2-3, with unresolved D. The source material was PBMCs. This receptor was obtained from a man aged 18 to 29 in good health and CMV-seronegative. CDR3 amino acids: CASSSRGSSSTDTQYF. As DNA, the CDR3 is TGTGCCAGCAGCTCCCGTGGCAGTTCTAGCACAGATACGCAGTATTTT.